The T cell receptor beta chain described here comes from a study of PD-L1 blockade in urothelial cancer. The wider study: Enrolled patients had been treated previously with 0 to 3 chemotherapy regimens. Analyzed time points were 3 weeks (second dose) and 6 weeks after therapy began.

The CDR3 consists of 18 residues. Each patient gave between 1 and 8 samples, pretreatment and on-treatment. Repertoires were generated with immunoSEQ multiplex PCR, while TCRdb's copy carries only in-frame clones and drops some. The table shows tens of thousands of clones, with about nine tenths occurring only once. The clonotype originates from a man aged 65-85 years with urothelial cancer. Sequences were derived from PBMCs, sampled around atezolizumab (anti-PD-L1) treatment. The chain has TRBV21-1 and TRBJ2-3; TRBD1, the D gene given by the table, was not confirmed from the DNA. TRBV21-1 is listed as a pseudogene. In DNA form, the CDR3 reads TGTGCCAGCATACAACCGGGACAAGGTGGAGACACAGCAGATACGCAGTATTTT. Translated, it gives CASIQPGQGGDTADTQYF.